The clone carrying this T cell receptor beta chain was picked up many times. Its target is unknown. The data stem from a study of T cells in Graves' hyperthyroidism and ophthalmopathy. Study-level findings and limits: Most thyroid clonotypes that were expanded above 0.001 also turned up in blood. Separation of ophthalmopathy from stable hyperthyroidism was achieved by a 13 V-J model.

Enrolled ophthalmopathy patients presented with a Clinical Activity Score of at least 3, a NOSPECS grade of at least 4, and disease duration under 3 months. Source material for PBMCs was roughly 10 ml fresh peripheral blood. This CDR3 region has 14 residues. Germline CDR1 is MDHEN and CDR2 is SYDVKM. The ends were cut back, 7 bases at V and 3 bases at J, with 16 bases in the middle. The TCR beta CDR3 regions underwent amplification using RNA transcripts as the source. A set of HTBI primers served as the primers for a first-round RT-PCR of the TCR CDR3. TCRdb reanalysed the multiplex PCR reads using MiXCR and keeps one entry per CDR3 protein. The sample includes 300,000 to 400,000 distinct CDR3 sequences, less than 20% of them seen just once.

The receptor was isolated from a man aged 18 to 29 with Graves' ophthalmopathy. The gene calls are TRBV28 and TRBJ2-7; maybe TRBD2 (6 bases). The sample comprised blood. Written as DNA, the CDR3 is TGTGCCAGCACCTCAACAGGAGGGGTCTACGAGCAGTACTTC. This codes for CASTSTGGVYEQYF.